This record covers a single T cell receptor beta chain. Its antigen is not known. This sample is drawn from a study of monozygotic twins with inflammatory bowel disease. In preparing each TCR library, 3500 ng of total RNA was used. The template switching step added UMIs that contained a 6-nucleotide sample barcode. TCRdb derives one entry per CDR3 protein from the 5' RACE reads, leaving out DNA. This repertoire includes fewer than 450,000 distinct CDR3 sequences. Germline V gene sequence: CDR1 SNHLY, CDR2 FYNNEI. The CDR3 runs to 16 residues. Study-wide results and limits: Patient repertoires may carry noise from differing immunosuppressive treatments. T cell subtypes that differed could not be told apart.

This receptor was obtained from a human donor with ulcerative colitis or Crohn's disease, or a healthy co-twin of an affected twin (not recorded which). Sequencing input: blood. The chain recombines TRBV2 with TRBJ2-3; absent DNA, TCRdb's TRBD2 call cannot be checked. The chain's CDR3 is CASTPRTTLSTDTQYF.